The 26 T cell receptor beta chains presented below share a single source sample, sequenced in a study of blood T cell repertoires in COVID-19 (dated by TCRdb to 2019 to 2021). The receptor library was made with the immunoSEQ multiplex PCR assay. TCRdb carries this immuneACCESS record with in-frame sequences only. Its versions omit some clonotypes, under half of them owing to an unresolved V gene in the studies checked, with the rest unexplained. This sample has about 210,000 clones in its table, and roughly 89% of those were observed once. The ten largest clonotypes hold roughly 6.2% of the sample. The sample taken for sequencing was peripheral blood. The receptors were gathered from a man in his 60s who had recovered from COVID-19.

The chain is built from TRBV9 and TRBJ1-4; no clear D. V shed 0 bases and J shed 6 bases, with 21 bases lying between them. CDR3 length: 18 residues. The V gene's germline CDR1 is SGDLS and CDR2 YYNGEE. CDR3 residues: CASSVGIGGGHADEKLFF. The CDR3 bases are TGTGCCAGCAGCGTAGGAATAGGAGGAGGGCACGCGGATGAAAAACTGTTTTTT. Variable domain in full (rest from reference TRBV9 and TRBJ1-4): DSGVTQTPKHLITATGQRVTLRCSPRSGDLSVYWYQQSLDQGLQFLIQYYNGEERAKGNILERFSAQQFPDLHSELNLSSLELGDSALYFCASSVGIGGGHADEKLFFGSGTQLSVL.

The V gene is TRBV25-1, the J gene TRBJ1-2, with TRBD1 as a possible D gene (6 bases). The CDR3 totals 16 residues. The V end was cut by 4 bases, the J end by 4 bases, with 19 bases between. Germline V gene lookup returns CDR1 MGHDK and CDR2 SYGVNS. The CDR3 coding sequence is TGTGCCAGCAGTGCAAACCGGGACAAAGGGCGCTATGGCTACACCTTC. As protein: CASSANRDKGRYGYTF.

The chain carries TRBV4-2 and TRBJ2-7, with 7 bases that match TRBD1. This CDR3 spans 15 amino acids. After removal of 4 bases from V and 4 bases from J, the junction contained 10 bases not matched to a gene. From germline, CDR1 is LGHNA and CDR2 YNFKEQ. The CDR3 here is CASSPQGDRAYEQYF. The CDR3 DNA reads as TGTGCCAGCAGCCCCCAGGGCGACAGGGCGTACGAGCAGTACTTC.

The gene calls are TRBV11-2 and TRBJ2-3, with 12 bases aligning to TRBD2. The CDR3 is made up of 15 amino acids. The J segment lost 3 bases and the V segment lost 5 bases, leaving 3 bases of the junction unmatched. From germline, CDR1 is SGHAT and CDR2 FQNNGV. The CDR3 nucleotides read TGTGCCAGCAGCCCCCTAGCGGGAGGGACAGATACGCAGTATTTT. It yields the protein CASSPLAGGTDTQYF.

This rearrangement joins TRBV9 to TRBJ2-5; 10 bases map to TRBD1. This CDR3 region has 15 residues. V dropped 3 bases and J dropped 4; count of bases not matched to a gene: 6. Per germline, CDR1 SGDLS and CDR2 YYNGEE. The chain's CDR3 is CASSGGTGAGETQYF. The CDR3, as DNA: TGTGCCAGCAGCGGGGGGACAGGGGCGGGAGAGACCCAGTACTTC.

CDR3 in amino acids: CASRRDSEQYF. The CDR3 DNA sequence: TGTGCCAGCAGACGGGACTCCGAGCAGTACTTC. The rearrangement links TRBV2 to TRBJ2-7, with D perhaps matching TRBD2 (6 bases). The CDR3 runs 11 residues. Deletions cut 6 bases from V and 6 bases from J, with 9 bases between. In germline, CDR1 is SNHLY, CDR2 FYNNEI.

This clone has more than one count but fewer than ten. The chain links TRBV4-1 to TRBJ1-2; D gene unclear. The V gene's germline CDR1 is MGHRA and CDR2 YSYEKL. The CDR3 is made up of 13 amino acids. V lost 4 bases to trimming and J lost 2 bases, with 8 bases between them. For the CDR3, the DNA is TGCGCCAGCAGCCCAGACATCAACTATGGCTACACCTTC. This codes for CASSPDINYGYTF.

This chain links TRBV5-4 with TRBJ1-5; D is perhaps TRBD1 (5 bases). The V gene's germline CDR1 is SGHNT and CDR2 YYREEE (reference sequence). The CDR3 totals 14 residues. The V and J ends lost 0 bases and 2 bases respectively, with 6 bases between them. Here the CDR3 reads CASSLGGGNQPQHF. DNA of the CDR3: TGTGCCAGCAGCTTGGGGGGGGGCAATCAGCCCCAGCATTTT.

J is TRBJ1-5 and V is TRBV28, with D hard to call. The CDR3 is 12 amino acids. V shed 2 bases and J shed 6 bases, with 5 bases lying between them. Germline V CDR1 and CDR2: MDHEN, SYDVKM. The CDR3 spells CASSLAVQPQHF. The CDR3, as DNA: TGTGCCAGCAGTTTAGCGGTTCAGCCCCAGCATTTT. Full variable domain (remainder filled in from reference TRBV28 and TRBJ1-5): DVKVTQSSRYLVKRTGEKVFLECVQDMDHENMFWYRQDPGLGLRLIYFSYDVKMKEKGDIPEGYSVSREKKERFSLILESASTNQTSMYLCASSLAVQPQHFGDGTRLSIL.

This clone was counted a single time. The rearrangement joins TRBV11-2 to TRBJ2-5; perhaps TRBD2 as D (6 bases). V shed 0 bases and J shed 5 bases, with 13 bases lying between them. CDR1 SGHAT and CDR2 FQNNGV come from the germline V gene. The CDR3 runs to 15 residues. For the CDR3, the DNA is TGTGCCAGCAGCTTAGATTCGGGAGCGGGTGAGACCCAGTACTTC. Protein product: CASSLDSGAGETQYF.

By its share, this clone is medium-sized (0.01 to 0.1%). This rearrangement joins TRBV3-1 (or the pseudogene TRBV3-2) to TRBJ1-2; no clear D gene. Germline V CDR1 and CDR2: LGHDT, YNNKEL (reference sequence). Trimming took 0 bases from V and 0 from J, leaving 8 bases between them. This CDR3 has 15 residues. CDR3 sequence (DNA): TGTGCCAGCAGCCAAGAAATCAGCGCTAACTATGGCTACACCTTC. This translates into CASSQEISANYGYTF.

The chain has TRBV6-1 and TRBJ2-5; a possible D gene is TRBD2 (7 bases). The CDR3 has 14 amino acids. Trimming removed 5 bases at V and 4 bases at J, with 14 bases between. Germline V gives CDR1 MNHNS, CDR2 SASEGT. For the CDR3, the DNA is TGTGCCAGCAGTACGGGGGGAGGGGGAGAGACCCAGTACTTC. This gives the protein CASSTGGGGETQYF.

The V gene is TRBV3-1 (or the pseudogene TRBV3-2), the J gene TRBJ2-1, with TRBD2 identical over 7 bases. The germline CDR1 and CDR2 sequences are LGHDT and YNNKEL (reference sequence). The CDR3 spans 16 residues. The ends lost 1 base at V and 8 bases at J; junction bases unmatched: 11. DNA of the CDR3: TGTGCCAGCAGCCAAGCGCGACTAGCAAGTACGGATGAGCAGTTCTTC. This gives the protein CASSQARLASTDEQFF.

The sample holds one count of this clone. This sequence joins TRBV7-2 and TRBJ1-6, with 8 bases that match TRBD1. V trimming: 0 bases; J trimming: 7 bases; junction bases outside the gene matches: 2. The length of the CDR3 is 15 residues. Germline lookup yields CDR1 SGHTA and CDR2 FQGNSA. The CDR3: CASSLAQGANSPLHF. For the CDR3, the DNA is TGTGCCAGCAGCTTAGCCCAGGGGGCGAATTCACCCCTCCACTTT.

This clone was observed a few times. The V call is TRBV9, the J call TRBJ1-5; 7 positions match TRBD1. This CDR3 has 15 residues. CDR1 and CDR2 (germline): SGDLS, YYNGEE. Trimming cost V 5 bases and J 0 bases; bases outside gene matches: 5. The CDR3: CASRRGLDSNQPQHF. DNA for the CDR3: TGTGCCAGCAGGAGGGGGCTTGATAGCAATCAGCCCCAGCATTTT.

The table lists this clone with a count of one. The CDR3 here is CASSRGGGSYEQYF. The CDR3 DNA is TGTGCCAGCAGTCGAGGCGGCGGCTCCTACGAGCAGTACTTC. This rearrangement joins TRBV9 to TRBJ2-7; D unresolved. Germline V gene data show CDR1 as SGDLS and CDR2 as YYNGEE. The ends were cut back, 5 bases at V and 0 bases at J, with 12 bases in the middle. The CDR3 is 14 residues long.

The rearrangement links TRBV5-1 to TRBJ2-3, with TRBD2 matching over 9 bases. Germline CDR1 reads SGHRS; CDR2 reads YFSETQ. J was trimmed by 6 bases and V by 4 bases; bases with no gene match: 9. The CDR3 is 15 residues long. The CDR3 here is CASSVPSGNGDTQYF. The CDR3 bases are TGCGCCAGCAGCGTCCCTAGCGGGAATGGGGATACGCAGTATTTT.

The CDR3 sequence is CASSTTGGAQTQYF. DNA for the CDR3: TGCGCCAGCAGTACGACAGGGGGCGCGCAGACCCAGTACTTC. The rearrangement joins TRBV5-1 to TRBJ2-5; 10 bases map to TRBD1. This CDR3 comprises 14 residues. After removal of 5 bases from V and 6 bases from J, the junction contained 7 bases not matched to a gene. From germline, CDR1 is SGHRS and CDR2 YFSETQ.

The genes are TRBV7-2 and TRBJ1-2; D is perhaps TRBD1 (6 bases). Trimming took 5 bases from V and 4 from J, leaving 14 bases between them. Per the germline V gene, CDR1 is SGHTA and CDR2 is FQGNSA. This CDR3 region has 14 residues. The CDR3 sequence is CASSGFGDTYGYTF. The CDR3 nucleotides are TGTGCCAGCAGCGGATTTGGGGACACCTATGGCTACACCTTC.

This chain links TRBV29-1 with TRBJ1-2; 9 nucleotides match TRBD1. CDR1 and CDR2 (germline): SQVTM, ANQGSEA. The CDR3 length is 14 residues. Germline trimming cut 7 bases from V and 3 bases from J; bases unmatched to any gene: 9. As DNA, the CDR3 is TGCAGCGGCGACGGAACAGGGGGCGACTATGGCTACACCTTC. Translation gives CSGDGTGGDYGYTF.

This clone was seen a single time. The rearrangement uses TRBV19 and TRBJ1-1; 8 bases fit TRBD1. Looked up from germline, CDR1 is LNHDA and CDR2 is SQIVND (reference sequence). The CDR3 has 15 residues. V lost 7 bases to trimming and J lost 5 bases; unmatched junction nucleotides: 12. The CDR3 loop reads CASTLDLTGATEAFF. The CDR3, as DNA: TGTGCCAGTACCCTTGACTTGACAGGGGCTACTGAAGCTTTCTTT.

J is TRBJ2-1 and V is TRBV7-3; perhaps TRBD2 as D (7 bases). The CDR3 is 16 residues long. Germline-derived CDR1 and CDR2 are SGHTA and FQGTGA. The V and J ends lost 0 bases and 5 bases respectively, with 14 bases between them. The CDR3 DNA reads TGTGCCAGCAGCTTAACGGTTGCGGGGGCGAACAATGAGCAGTTCTTC. Its translation: CASSLTVAGANNEQFF.

This rearrangement joins TRBV28 to TRBJ2-2; D is possibly TRBD2 (7 bases). Between the trimmed V and J ends, which lost 11 bases and 1 base, there was a span of 20 bases. The length of the CDR3 is 16 residues. Per germline, CDR1 MDHEN and CDR2 SYDVKM. CDR3 DNA: TGTGCCCGCGGACGAGGGGGGGGATGGAACACCGGGGAGCTGTTTTTT. Translated, it gives CARGRGGGWNTGELFF.

The CDR3, as DNA: TGTGCCAGCAGCTTGGTGGGGATAGGGGCCTACGAGCAGTACTTC. It translates to CASSLVGIGAYEQYF. The rearrangement uses TRBV5-5 and TRBJ2-7; a possible D gene is TRBD1 (5 bases). Trimming removed 0 bases at V and 2 bases at J, with 12 bases between. The germline V gene encodes CDR1 SGHKS and CDR2 YYEKEE (reference sequence). The CDR3 extends over 15 amino acids.

A single count supports this clone. The rearrangement joins TRBV2 to TRBJ2-7; D remains ambiguous. The germline V and J ends were trimmed by 3 bases and 2 bases, with 11 bases remaining between them. The CDR3 has 14 residues. CDR1 and CDR2 from the germline V gene are SNHLY and FYNNEI. Here the CDR3 DNA reads TGTGCCAGCAGTGACAGACTGGCGGCCTACGAGCAGTACTTC. It encodes CASSDRLAAYEQYF.

This clone has a count of ten or more. V is TRBV10-3 and J is TRBJ1-5; no clear D. This CDR3 has 12 amino acids. The germline V gene has CDR1 ENHRY and CDR2 SYGVKD. The V end was cut by 7 bases, the J end by 6 bases, with 10 bases between. The DNA for the CDR3 is TGTGCCATCAAAAGCTTCGGTCAGCCCCAGCATTTT. It specifies CAIKSFGQPQHF.